This entry is about one T cell receptor beta chain. Its antigen is unidentified. Sequenced by immunoSEQ multiplex PCR; TCRdb stores in-frame clones only, minus some. The repertoire holds some 150,000 clones, more than 85% seen once, with approximately 1.8% in the top ten. The source of the sample is a study of T cell responses to AZD1222 COVID-19 vaccine. Study results and limitations: Mostly white British, mostly female donors; authors suggested clonal diversity may be underestimated.

With 5 bases clipped from V and 5 bases from J, the junction kept 10 bases outside the gene matches. Germline CDR1 and CDR2: MRHNA and SNTAGT. The CDR3 loop spans 18 amino acids. The chain carries TRBV6-4 and TRBJ2-2, with TRBD2 matching over 14 bases. The material sequenced was peripheral blood, taken on day 0 of AZD1222 vaccination. The receptor was isolated from an adult in good health. CDR3 protein: CASSPTGTSGSSTGELFF. Written as DNA, the CDR3 is TGTGCCAGCAGTCCTACCGGGACTAGCGGGAGCAGTACCGGGGAGCTGTTTTTT.